This T cell receptor beta chain was recovered during a study of T cell responses to AZD1222 COVID-19 vaccine (dated by TCRdb to about 2021). Background for the entire study: TCR sequencing was performed for 230 to 250 trial participants, of whom about 200 were given two doses of AZD1222 and around 25 were given two doses of MenACWY control vaccine. Trial participants were enrolled into age subgroups of 18-55, 56-69 and 70-plus years, which contained 148, 28 and 57 TCR-sequenced participants, respectively.

The CDR3 regions of human TCRbeta chains were analyzed by immunosequencing. The original methods were these. TCRs in the repertoires were compared against a reference library of SARS-CoV-2-specific TCRs that had been generated with the MIRA antigen-specificity platform. Breadth was defined as the fraction of unique TCRs that were SARS-CoV-2-associated, and depth was defined as the fraction of total T cells that were SARS-CoV-2-associated. Using the MIRA data, each spike-specific TCR was assigned both to the spike region to which the TCR was reactive and to a CD4 or CD8 class. Log10-transformed breadth and depth values were compared by one-way ANOVA with Sidak's multiple comparisons tests. This immuneACCESS table, as held by TCRdb, lists in-frame sequences with V and J called but not all clones. Of the missing ones, under half trace to an unresolved V gene in checked studies; the others have no known cause. From that table come the V and J calls and clone size; the DNA was used to work out D and trimming. Counted in this sample were 52,000 or so clones; around 83% of them appeared once. The ten largest clones represent 15% to 20% of the sample.

Turning to this clone: No antigen is known for it. No base qualities exist here, and no much larger clone lies one base off it.

What the work shows at the level of the full study, not this receptor alone: In the small 56-69-year group, the increase in depth fell short of significance, most likely because of low power. After two AZD1222 doses, spike-specific TCR breadth and depth were significantly higher than at day 0 and than in MenACWY recipients. Participants were mostly white British and included more females than males, and it was suggested by the authors that clonal diversity may have been underestimated. The vaccine-associated CD4 TCRs covered the entire spike protein, and the dominant responses fell in regions 160-218 and 743-854. Because no samples from the day 14 peak response were available, repertoires could be characterized only after the peak T cell response. Conclusions about previously exposed vaccinees were limited because only six AZD1222 recipients were SARS-CoV-2 seropositive at baseline. Reportedly, almost half of the unique spike-specific TCRs recognized epitopes lying outside the regions that are mutated in the B.1.351 and B.1.1.7 variants.

This specimen's time point label, interpreted: baseline before first vaccination. In light of the paper, this sample's treatment or condition label describes: meningococcal conjugate vaccine given as trial control. Vaccinee samples were obtained from the UK trials COV001 and COV002, which included a single-blind randomized controlled phase 2/3 trial of AZD1222 (ChAdOx1 nCoV-19) in healthy adults. For TCRbeta chain sequencing, PBMC samples were collected from trial participants at day 0 and at day 28 after the second dose. As encoded in the germline V gene (reference sequence), CDR1 is SEHNR while CDR2 is FQNEAQ. V is pared back by 2 bases and J by 0 bases, with 10 bases lying between the germline termini. From cysteine to phenylalanine, the CDR3 is 16 amino acids long. Solely the CDR3 DNA is kept, with 48 bases framed from the first base.

This TCR was sampled from an adult in good health. The material was peripheral blood, obtained on day 0 of MenACWY control vaccination. The rearranged chain carries TRBV7-9 and TRBJ2-2; TRBD1 is a weak D gene call, 6 bases matching. The CDR3 in this case is CASSLQGTANTGELFF. In nucleotides, the sequence is TGTGCCAGCAGCTTACAGGGGACGGCGAACACCGGGGAGCTGTTTTTT.